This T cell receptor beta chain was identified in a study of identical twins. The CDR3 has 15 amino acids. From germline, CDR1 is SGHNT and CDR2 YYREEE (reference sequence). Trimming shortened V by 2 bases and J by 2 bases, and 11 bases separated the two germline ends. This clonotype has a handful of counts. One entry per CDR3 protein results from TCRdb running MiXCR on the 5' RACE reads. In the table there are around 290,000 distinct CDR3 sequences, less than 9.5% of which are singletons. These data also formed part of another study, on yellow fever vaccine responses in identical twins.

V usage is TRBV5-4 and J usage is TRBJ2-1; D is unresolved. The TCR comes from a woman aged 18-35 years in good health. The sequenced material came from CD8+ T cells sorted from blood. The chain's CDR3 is CASSLLESTYNEQFF. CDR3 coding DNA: TGTGCCAGCAGCTTATTGGAATCAACCTACAATGAGCAGTTCTTC.